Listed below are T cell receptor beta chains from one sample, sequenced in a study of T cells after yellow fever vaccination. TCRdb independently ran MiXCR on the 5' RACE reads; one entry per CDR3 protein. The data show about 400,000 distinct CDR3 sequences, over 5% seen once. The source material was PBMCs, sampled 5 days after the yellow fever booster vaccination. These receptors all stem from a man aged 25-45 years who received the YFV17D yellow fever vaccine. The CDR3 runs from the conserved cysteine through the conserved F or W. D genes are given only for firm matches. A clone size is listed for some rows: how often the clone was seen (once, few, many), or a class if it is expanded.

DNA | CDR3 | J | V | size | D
TGTGCCAGCAGGTCCTGGTACAATGAGCAGTTCTTC | CASRSWYNEQFF | TRBJ2-1 | TRBV6-5 | many | -
TGTGCCAGCAGCTCCAGACGCCAGCACTACGAGCAGTACTTC | CASSSRRQHYEQYF | TRBJ2-7 | TRBV7-2 | many | -
TGCAGTGCGAGGACAGGGGAAGAGACCCAGTACTTC | CSARTGEETQYF | TRBJ2-5 | TRBV20-1 | - | TRBD1
TGTGCCAGCAGCCCCCGGACAGGGACGACCCAAACAGATACGCAGTATTTT | CASSPRTGTTQTDTQYF | TRBJ2-3 | TRBV12-3/TRBV12-4 | few | TRBD1
TGTGCCACCAGCAGAGATCGCTACGAGCAGTACTTC | CATSRDRYEQYF | TRBJ2-7 | TRBV15 | many | -
TGTGCCAGCAGCGTAGGGGGGACAGGAGCCTACGAGCAGTACTTC | CASSVGGTGAYEQYF | TRBJ2-7 | TRBV9 | many | TRBD1
TGTGCCAGCAGCGCGACAAAGGGAGGCGAGCAGTACTTC | CASSATKGGEQYF | TRBJ2-7 | TRBV7-9 | few | -
TGTGCCAGCAGTTCCGGGGGCAATGAGCAGTTCTTC | CASSSGGNEQFF | TRBJ2-1 | TRBV27 | many | -
TGTGCCAGCAGCTTAATCGGCGGGAGCCCAAAGGGGGAGCAGTACTTC | CASSLIGGSPKGEQYF | TRBJ2-7 | TRBV7-2 | many | TRBD2
TGTGCCAGCAGCGACCGGGACAGGGGACGCTACGAGCAGTACTTC | CASSDRDRGRYEQYF | TRBJ2-7 | TRBV5-6 | - | TRBD1
TGTGCCAGCAAAACAGACAGGGGGCAGGGCGAGCAGTACTTC | CASKTDRGQGEQYF | TRBJ2-7 | TRBV12-3/TRBV12-4 | - | TRBD1
TGTGCCAGCAGTTCATACACCGGGACTAGCAATCAGCCCCAGCATTTT | CASSSYTGTSNQPQHF | TRBJ1-5 | TRBV6-5 | - | -
TGTGCCAGTAAGGCCACGGCTTTACTCGACGAGCAGTACTTC | CASKATALLDEQYF | TRBJ2-7 | TRBV19 | - | -
TGCAGTGCTAGAGAAGCCAGTATTTTCACAGATACGCAGTATTTT | CSAREASIFTDTQYF | TRBJ2-3 | TRBV20-1 | few | -
TGTGCCAGTACCAAAGGGACAGGGGTCTATGGCTACACCTTC | CASTKGTGVYGYTF | TRBJ1-2 | TRBV19 | - | TRBD1
TGTGCCAGCAGCCAGTTGGCCGGGGAGCTGTTTTTT | CASSQLAGELFF | TRBJ2-2 | TRBV3-1 | - | -
TGTGCCAGCAGCGTCGGACTTTACAATGCGAATGAGCAGTTCTTC | CASSVGLYNANEQFF | TRBJ2-1 | TRBV7-2 | many | -
TGTGCCAGCAGCCTAGCGGGATACTCCGGAGATACGCAGTATTTT | CASSLAGYSGDTQYF | TRBJ2-3 | TRBV28 | many | TRBD2
TGTGCCAGCAGCCCAAAGCTAGCGGGAGTCGACACCGGGGAGCTGTTTTTT | CASSPKLAGVDTGELFF | TRBJ2-2 | TRBV7-8 | few | TRBD2
TGTGCCAGCAGCTTAGACCAAGCTTGGCAGCCCCAGCATTTT | CASSLDQAWQPQHF | TRBJ1-5 | TRBV7-2 | - | -
TGTGCCAGCAGTCCCGGACTAGCGGGCGACGCGGGGGTTTACGAGCAGTACTTC | CASSPGLAGDAGVYEQYF | TRBJ2-7 | TRBV12-3/TRBV12-4 | - | TRBD2
TGCAGTGCTAATAGACAGGGGCGTCTTTCGGAGACCCAGTACTTC | CSANRQGRLSETQYF | TRBJ2-5 | TRBV20-1 | many | TRBD1
TGTGCCAGCAGCTTGGGGTGGGCTACAGATACGCAGTATTTT | CASSLGWATDTQYF | TRBJ2-3 | TRBV7-9 | many | -